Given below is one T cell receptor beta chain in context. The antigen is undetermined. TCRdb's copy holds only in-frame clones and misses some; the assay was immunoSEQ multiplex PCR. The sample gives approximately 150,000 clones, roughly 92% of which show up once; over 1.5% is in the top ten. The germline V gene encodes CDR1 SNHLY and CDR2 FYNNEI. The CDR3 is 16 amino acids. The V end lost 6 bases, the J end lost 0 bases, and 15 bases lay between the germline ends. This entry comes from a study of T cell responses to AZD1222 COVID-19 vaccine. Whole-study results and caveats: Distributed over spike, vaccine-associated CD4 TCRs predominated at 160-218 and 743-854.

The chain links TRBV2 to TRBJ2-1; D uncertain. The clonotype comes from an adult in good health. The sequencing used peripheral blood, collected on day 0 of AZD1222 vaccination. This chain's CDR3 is CASRGLLLSSYNEQFF. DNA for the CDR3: TGTGCCAGCAGGGGTCTACTCCTGAGCTCCTACAATGAGCAGTTCTTC. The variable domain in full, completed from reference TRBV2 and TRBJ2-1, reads EPEVTQTPSHQVTQMGQEVILRCVPISNHLYFYWYRQILGQKVEFLVSFYNNEISEKSEIFDDQFSVERPDGSNFTLKIRSTKLEDSAMYFCASRGLLLSSYNEQFFGPGTRLTVL.